Following are 9 T cell receptor beta chains from one sample sequenced in a study of tumor and adjacent non-tumor tissue in lung cancer. The library came from three nested PCR rounds adapted from ARM-PCR protocols. TCRdb reprocessed the multiplex PCR reads via MiXCR and lists one record per CDR3 protein. The data hold nearly 50,000 distinct CDR3 sequences, with less than 70% observed a single time. The template was RNA from unsorted bulk tissue. The normal lung tissue was taken more than 3 cm from the tumor edge. Sequenced sample: distant non-tumor lung tissue. These receptors were collected from a woman aged 70-85 years with non-small cell lung cancer.

This clonotype was seen a few times. V usage is TRBV11-1 and J usage is TRBJ2-7; D gene unclear. V was trimmed by 4 bases and J by 3 bases, leaving 16 bases between them. The V gene's germline CDR1 is SGHAT and CDR2 FQDESV (reference sequence). There are 15 residues in the CDR3. The CDR3 DNA follows: TGTGCCAGCAGCTCGTTCCGCGATAGGGTCTACGAGCAGTACTTC. Translating it yields CASSSFRDRVYEQYF.

This clonotype was recorded many times. The genes are TRBV4-1 and TRBJ2-1; the match to TRBD2 covers 7 bases. The V segment lost 1 base and the J segment 3 bases; nucleotides outside the gene matches: 6. Germline values: CDR1 MGHRA, CDR2 YSYEKL. CDR3 size: 16 residues. The CDR3 loop reads CASSQAAGAIYNEQFF. The DNA for the CDR3 is TGCGCCAGCAGCCAAGCTGCGGGAGCCATCTACAATGAGCAGTTCTTC.

Note on this clonotype: A read error may be the cause here, since a much bigger clone is one base away. Since no conserved phenylalanine or tryptophan closes the CDR3, a read error is the likely cause. The V and J genes are TRBV28 and TRBJ1-2; D is undetermined. CDR3 length equals 14 residues. The germline gives CDR1 MDHEN, CDR2 SYDVKM. The V end was cut by 3 bases, the J end by 2 bases, with 10 bases between. CDR3 sequence reads: CASSFWQANYGYTI. Written as DNA, the CDR3 is TGTGCCAGCAGTTTTTGGCAGGCCAACTATGGCTACACCATC.

Remarks on this clonotype: A much larger clone lies a single base off, so this may be a read error. CDR3 DNA: TGCAGTGCTAGCTTCCTAGCGGGAGGTGACAATGAGCAGTTCTTC. Translating gives CSASFLAGGDNEQFF. The rearrangement joins TRBV20-1 to TRBJ2-1; 11 nucleotides agree with TRBD2. Trimming at V came to 3 bases and at J to 5 bases, leaving 6 bases not matched to a gene. CDR3 size: 15 residues. Germline lookup yields CDR1 DFQATT and CDR2 SNEGSKA (reference sequence).

Comments on this clonotype: At one end the junction does not follow the germline gene, possibly because of a read error. The V and J genes are TRBV29-1 and TRBJ2-1; a weak D match, TRBD2 (5 bases). This CDR3 is 13 amino acids long. Germline-derived CDR1 and CDR2 are SQVTM and ANQGSEA. CDR3 coding DNA: TGTAGCGTTTGGCTAGATTCGGTCAATGAGCAGTTCTTC. Translating it yields CSVWLDSVNEQFF.

With respect to this clonotype: Just one base apart from a much larger clone, this may be a read error. The genes are TRBV20-1 and TRBJ2-7; 7 bases align to TRBD2. In germline, CDR1 is DFQATT, CDR2 SNEGSKA (reference sequence). This CDR3 has 16 amino acids. V shed 5 bases, J shed 0 bases, and the junction held 13 bases outside the gene matches. DNA of the CDR3: TGCAGTGCTCCCGCCGGGCTAGCGGAAAACTCCTACGAGCAGTACTTC. Translating gives CSAPAGLAENSYEQYF.

Many counts were recorded for this clonotype. The chain joins TRBV28 to TRBJ2-1; 9 bases map to TRBD2. The CDR3 length is 14 residues. V dropped 8 bases and J dropped 2; count of bases not matched to a gene: 4. Germline V gene data show CDR1 as MDHEN and CDR2 as SYDVKM. In DNA, the CDR3 is TGTGCCAGCGCGGGGGGGATTACCTACAATGAGCAGTTCTTC. Translated, it gives CASAGGITYNEQFF. Combining the CDR3 with reference TRBV28 and TRBJ2-1 gives the whole variable domain DVKVTQSSRYLVKRTGEKVFLECVQDMDHENMFWYRQDPGLGLRLIYFSYDVKMKEKGDIPEGYSVSREKKERFSLILESASTNQTSMYLCASAGGITYNEQFFGPGTRLTVL.

With respect to this clonotype: An end of the junction differs from the germline gene, which may be a read error. The chain carries TRBV20-1 and TRBJ1-3; D is possibly TRBD1 (5 bases). Germline V gene lookup returns CDR1 DFQATT and CDR2 SNEGSKA (reference sequence). This CDR3 region has 13 residues. This CDR3 reads CRARLSGVNTIYF. CDR3 DNA: TGCAGAGCTAGATTGTCGGGGGTGAACACCATATATTTT.

Remarks on this clonotype: The CDR3 does not end in the conserved phenylalanine or tryptophan, so this is likely a read error. The chain uses TRBV6-1 and TRBJ1-1; weak D call: TRBD1 (6 bases). Trimming pared 9 bases from V and 4 bases from J, leaving 21 bases between. The V gene's germline CDR1 is MNHNS and CDR2 SASEGT. The CDR3 sequence is 15 residues long. CDR3 coding DNA: TGTGCCAGGAGTCCCGCTTCGGGGGCGAGCACTGAAGCTTTCTCT. Translation: CARSPASGASTEAFS.